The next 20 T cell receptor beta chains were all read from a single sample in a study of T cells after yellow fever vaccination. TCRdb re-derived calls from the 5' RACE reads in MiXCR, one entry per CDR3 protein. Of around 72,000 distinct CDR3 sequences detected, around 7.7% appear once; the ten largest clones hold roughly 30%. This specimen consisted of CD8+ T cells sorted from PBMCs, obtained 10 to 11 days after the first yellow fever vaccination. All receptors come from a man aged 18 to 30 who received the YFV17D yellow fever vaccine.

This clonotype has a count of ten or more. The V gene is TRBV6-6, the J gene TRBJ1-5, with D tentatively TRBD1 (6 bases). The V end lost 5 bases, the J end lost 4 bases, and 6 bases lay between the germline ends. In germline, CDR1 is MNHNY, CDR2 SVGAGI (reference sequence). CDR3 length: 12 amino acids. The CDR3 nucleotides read TGTGCCAGCAGTGACAGGAATCAGCCCCAGCATTTT. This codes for CASSDRNQPQHF.

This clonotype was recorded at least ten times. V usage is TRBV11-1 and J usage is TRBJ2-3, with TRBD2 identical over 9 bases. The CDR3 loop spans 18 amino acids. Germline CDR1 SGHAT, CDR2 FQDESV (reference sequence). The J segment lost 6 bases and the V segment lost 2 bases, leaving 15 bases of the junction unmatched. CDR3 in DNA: TGTGCCAGCAGCTTACCCACCGGGACTAGCCACGCCGGGGATACGCAGTATTTT. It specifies CASSLPTGTSHAGDTQYF.

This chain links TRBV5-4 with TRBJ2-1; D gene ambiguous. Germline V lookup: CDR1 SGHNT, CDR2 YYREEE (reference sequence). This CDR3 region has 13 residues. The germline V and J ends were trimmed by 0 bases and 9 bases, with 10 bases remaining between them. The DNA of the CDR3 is TGTGCCAGCAGCTTGGAGACAAGTCCTGAGCAGTTCTTC. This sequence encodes CASSLETSPEQFF.

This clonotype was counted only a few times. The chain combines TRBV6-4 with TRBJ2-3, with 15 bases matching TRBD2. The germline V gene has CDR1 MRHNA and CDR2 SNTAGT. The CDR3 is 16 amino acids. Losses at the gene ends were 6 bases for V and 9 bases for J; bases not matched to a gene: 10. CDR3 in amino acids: CASRGLAGGLSGTQYF. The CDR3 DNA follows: TGTGCCAGCAGGGGACTAGCGGGGGGTTTGAGTGGCACGCAGTATTTT.

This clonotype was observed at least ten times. CDR3 nucleotides: TGCGCCAGCAGCCAAGGATCCGGGGAGCTGTTTTTT. As protein: CASSQGSGELFF. The chain joins TRBV4-3 to TRBJ2-2; D unclear. This CDR3 spans 12 amino acids. V was shortened by 1 base and J by 6 bases, with 3 bases between the two germline ends. Germline values: CDR1 LGHNA, CDR2 YSLEER.

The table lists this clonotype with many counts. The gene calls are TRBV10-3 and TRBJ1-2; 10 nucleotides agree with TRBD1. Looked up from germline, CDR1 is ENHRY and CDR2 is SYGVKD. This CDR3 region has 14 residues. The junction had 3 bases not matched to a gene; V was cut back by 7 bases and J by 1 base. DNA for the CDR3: TGTGCCATCAACGACAGGGGGCTTAACTATGGCTACACCTTC. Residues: CAINDRGLNYGYTF.

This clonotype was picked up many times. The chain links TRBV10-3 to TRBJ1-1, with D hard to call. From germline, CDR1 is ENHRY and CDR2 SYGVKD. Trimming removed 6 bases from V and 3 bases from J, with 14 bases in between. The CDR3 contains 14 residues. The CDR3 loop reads CAIRKGPQDTEAFF. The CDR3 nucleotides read TGTGCCATCAGAAAGGGCCCCCAGGACACTGAAGCTTTCTTT.

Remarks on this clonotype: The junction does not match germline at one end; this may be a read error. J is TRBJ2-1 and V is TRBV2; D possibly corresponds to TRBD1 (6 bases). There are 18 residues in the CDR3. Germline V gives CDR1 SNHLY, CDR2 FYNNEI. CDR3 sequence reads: CASIEVRAGTLSYNEQFF. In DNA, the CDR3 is TGTGCCAGCATTGAAGTGCGGGCCGGGACACTCTCCTACAATGAGCAGTTCTTC.

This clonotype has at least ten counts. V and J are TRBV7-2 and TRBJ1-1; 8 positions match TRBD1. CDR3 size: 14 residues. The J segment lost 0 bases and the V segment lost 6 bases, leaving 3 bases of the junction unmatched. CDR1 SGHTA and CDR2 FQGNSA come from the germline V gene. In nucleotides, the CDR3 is TGTGCCAGCAGTTCGGACAGGGTGAACACTGAAGCTTTCTTT. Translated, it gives CASSSDRVNTEAFF.

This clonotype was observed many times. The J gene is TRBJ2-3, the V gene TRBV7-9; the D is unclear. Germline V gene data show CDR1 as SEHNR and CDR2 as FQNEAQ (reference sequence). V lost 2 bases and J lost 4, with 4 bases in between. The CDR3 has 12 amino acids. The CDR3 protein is CASSLLSDTQYF. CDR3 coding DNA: TGTGCCAGCAGCTTATTGTCAGATACGCAGTATTTT.

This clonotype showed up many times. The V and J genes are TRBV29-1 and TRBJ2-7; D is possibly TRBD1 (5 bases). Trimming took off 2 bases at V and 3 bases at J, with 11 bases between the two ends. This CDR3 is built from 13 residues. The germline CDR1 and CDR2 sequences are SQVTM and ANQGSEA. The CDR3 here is CSVEIGHNYEQYF. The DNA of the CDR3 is TGCAGCGTTGAAATAGGACATAACTACGAGCAGTACTTC.

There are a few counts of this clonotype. Here the CDR3 DNA reads TGTGCCAGTAGTCTCGAGACTAGCGTGACAGATACGCAGTATTTT. Its protein product is CASSLETSVTDTQYF. The chain joins TRBV19 to TRBJ2-3; 8 nucleotides align to TRBD2. CDR3 length: 15 residues. Per the germline V gene, CDR1 is LNHDA and CDR2 is SQIVND (reference sequence). Trimming at V came to 5 bases and at J to 3 bases, leaving 7 bases not matched to a gene.

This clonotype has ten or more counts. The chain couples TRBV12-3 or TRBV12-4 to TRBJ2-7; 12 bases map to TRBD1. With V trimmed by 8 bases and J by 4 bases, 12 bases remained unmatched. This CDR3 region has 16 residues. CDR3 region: CASVAQGQGALYEQYF. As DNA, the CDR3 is TGTGCCAGCGTGGCCCAGGGACAGGGGGCATTGTACGAGCAGTACTTC.

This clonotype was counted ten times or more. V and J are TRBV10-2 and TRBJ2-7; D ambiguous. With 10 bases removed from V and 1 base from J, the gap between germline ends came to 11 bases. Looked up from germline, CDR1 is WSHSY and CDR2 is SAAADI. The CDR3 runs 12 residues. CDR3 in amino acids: CATAAWSYEQYF. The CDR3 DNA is TGCGCCACCGCAGCTTGGTCCTACGAGCAGTACTTC.

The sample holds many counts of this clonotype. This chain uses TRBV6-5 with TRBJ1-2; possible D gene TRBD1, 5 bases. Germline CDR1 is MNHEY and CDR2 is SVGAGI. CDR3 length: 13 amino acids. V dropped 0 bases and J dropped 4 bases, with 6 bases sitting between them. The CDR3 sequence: CASSYSQGYGYTF. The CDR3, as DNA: TGTGCCAGCAGTTACTCGCAGGGCTATGGCTACACCTTC.

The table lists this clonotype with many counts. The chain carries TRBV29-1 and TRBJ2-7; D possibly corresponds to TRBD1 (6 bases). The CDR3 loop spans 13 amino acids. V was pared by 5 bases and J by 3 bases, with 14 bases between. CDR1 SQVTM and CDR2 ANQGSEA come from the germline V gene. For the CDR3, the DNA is TGCAGCGTTCGAGCAGGGGATAGCTACGAGCAGTACTTC. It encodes CSVRAGDSYEQYF.

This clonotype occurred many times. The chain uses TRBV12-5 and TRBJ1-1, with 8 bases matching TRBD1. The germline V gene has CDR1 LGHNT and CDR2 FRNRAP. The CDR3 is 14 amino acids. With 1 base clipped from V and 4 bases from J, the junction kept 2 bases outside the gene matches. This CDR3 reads CASGLGTGFTEAFF. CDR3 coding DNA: TGTGCTAGTGGTTTGGGGACAGGGTTCACTGAAGCTTTCTTT. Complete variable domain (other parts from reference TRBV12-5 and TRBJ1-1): DARVTQTPRHKVTEMGQEVTMRCQPILGHNTVFWYRQTMMQGLELLAYFRNRAPLDDSGMPKDRFSAEMPDATLATLKIQPSEPRDSAVYFCASGLGTGFTEAFFGQGTRLTVV.

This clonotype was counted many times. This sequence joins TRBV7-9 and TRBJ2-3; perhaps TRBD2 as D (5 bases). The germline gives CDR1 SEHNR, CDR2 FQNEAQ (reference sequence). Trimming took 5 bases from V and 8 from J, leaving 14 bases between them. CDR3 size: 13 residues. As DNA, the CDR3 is TGTGCCAGCAGCCCCCGGGATTACACTACGCAGTATTTT. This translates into CASSPRDYTTQYF.

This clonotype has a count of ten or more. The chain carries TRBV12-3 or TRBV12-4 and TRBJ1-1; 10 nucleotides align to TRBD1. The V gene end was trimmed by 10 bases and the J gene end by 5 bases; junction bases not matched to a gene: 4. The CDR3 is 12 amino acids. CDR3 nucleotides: TGTGCCAACGGGGACAGGGGTACTGAAGCTTTCTTT. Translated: CANGDRGTEAFF.

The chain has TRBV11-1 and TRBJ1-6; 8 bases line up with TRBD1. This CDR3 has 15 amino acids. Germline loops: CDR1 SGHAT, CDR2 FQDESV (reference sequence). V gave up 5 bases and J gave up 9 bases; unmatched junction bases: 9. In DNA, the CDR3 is TGTGCCAGCAGCGGCCGGGACAGGCCTTTTTCACCCCTCCACTTT. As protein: CASSGRDRPFSPLHF.